These T cell receptor beta chains were read from a single sample in a study of T cell responses to AZD1222 COVID-19 vaccine. Generated by immunoSEQ multiplex PCR, the TCRdb table keeps only in-frame clones and is missing some. The sample includes some 150,000 clones, roughly nine tenths of them seen just once. Material: peripheral blood, obtained on day 0 of AZD1222 vaccination. Receptors originate from an adult in good health. Each CDR3 is given with its conserved first and last residue. A D gene is named only where the DNA matches it firmly. The listing skips clone size in some rows; elsewhere it reads once, few, many or a size class.

D gene	V gene	J gene	clone size	CDR3 protein	CDR3 DNA
-	TRBV30	TRBJ1-1	-	CAWGITEAFF	TGTGCCTGGGGAATCACTGAAGCTTTCTTT
-	TRBV7-6	TRBJ1-6	-	CASSLMGSSYNSPLHF	TGTGCCAGCAGCTTAATGGGGAGCTCCTATAATTCACCCCTCCACTTT
-	TRBV30	TRBJ2-3	-	CASLGSRGAIDTQYF	TGTGCCTCCCTCGGGTCTAGAGGGGCCATTGATACGCAGTATTTT
-	TRBV18	TRBJ2-6	few	CASSPPRIGATNVLTF	TGTGCCAGCTCACCACCGAGGATAGGGGCGACCAACGTCCTGACTTTC
-	TRBV29-1	TRBJ1-6	-	CSVGPGRDSPLHF	TGCAGCGTTGGACCAGGGCGGGATTCACCCCTCCACTTT
TRBD2	TRBV18	TRBJ2-1	-	CASSPIPGLAVQYRYNEQFF	TGTGCCAGCTCACCGATACCGGGGCTAGCGGTACAATATAGGTACAATGAGCAGTTCTTC
-	TRBV9	TRBJ2-3	-	CASSVEGDPGTDTQYF	TGTGCCAGCAGCGTCGAGGGCGACCCTGGGACAGATACGCAGTATTTT
-	TRBV19	TRBJ1-2	-	CASGRQSEGYTF	TGTGCCAGTGGGAGGCAGAGCGAGGGCTACACCTTC
TRBD2	TRBV11-2	TRBJ2-5	-	CASSLDSSPASGGQETQYF	TGTGCCAGCAGCTTAGATTCATCGCCGGCTAGCGGGGGCCAAGAGACCCAGTACTTC
TRBD2	TRBV9	TRBJ2-2	-	CASSVAPGGGTDTGELFF	TGTGCCAGCAGCGTAGCCCCGGGGGGGGGAACGGACACCGGGGAGCTGTTTTTT
TRBD2	TRBV7-3	TRBJ2-1	-	CASSPLAGANEQFF	TGTGCCAGCAGCCCACTAGCGGGAGCTAATGAGCAGTTCTTC
TRBD1	TRBV18	TRBJ1-2	once	CASSPPGQGAYGYTF	TGTGCCAGCTCACCACCGGGACAGGGGGCCTATGGCTACACCTTC
TRBD1	TRBV5-1	TRBJ1-4	once	CASSLSGTEDEKLFF	TGCGCCAGCAGCTTATCCGGGACAGAAGATGAAAAACTGTTTTTT
TRBD2	TRBV18	TRBJ2-5	-	CASSPPSGAMGETQYF	TGTGCCAGCTCACCACCGAGCGGGGCAATGGGAGAGACCCAGTACTTC
-	TRBV28	TRBJ1-1	once	CASSSAAEAFF	TGTGCCAGCAGTTCCGCCGCTGAAGCTTTCTTT
TRBD1	TRBV9	TRBJ1-1	-	CASSKGTGIMNTEAFF	TGTGCCAGCAGCAAGGGGACAGGGATAATGAACACTGAAGCTTTCTTT
-	TRBV4-2	TRBJ1-2	-	CASSQEGNPMLNYGYTF	TGTGCCAGCAGCCAAGAAGGGAATCCGATGTTGAACTATGGCTACACCTTC
-	TRBV6-5	TRBJ1-4	-	CASGTAGDLNEKLFF	TGTGCCAGCGGGACGGCTGGAGATCTAAATGAAAAACTGTTTTTT
TRBD2	TRBV19	TRBJ2-2	-	CASSTLAGINTGELFF	TGTGCCAGTAGTACACTAGCGGGGATAAACACCGGGGAGCTGTTTTTT
-	TRBV7-2	TRBJ1-5	-	CASSLEGWYSNQPQHF	TGTGCCAGCAGCTTAGAGGGGTGGTATAGCAATCAGCCCCAGCATTTT
-	TRBV27	TRBJ1-4	-	CASKSRGGLEKLFF	TGTGCCAGCAAATCTAGGGGAGGTTTGGAAAAACTGTTTTTT
-	TRBV9	TRBJ2-7	-	CASSVRSEGPLSYEQYF	TGTGCCAGCAGCGTACGATCCGAAGGACCCCTTTCCTACGAGCAGTACTTC
-	TRBV11-3	TRBJ2-7	-	CASSFKRPRRDPYEQYF	TGTGCCAGCAGCTTCAAAAGGCCTCGCAGGGACCCCTACGAGCAGTACTTC
-	TRBV6-2/TRBV6-3	TRBJ1-1	-	CASSLGEGRGETEAFF	TGTGCCAGCAGTTTGGGGGAGGGCCGGGGAGAGACTGAAGCTTTCTTT
TRBD1	TRBV18	TRBJ1-4	-	CASSPRQGHNEKLFF	TGTGCCAGCTCACCCCGACAGGGCCATAATGAAAAACTGTTTTTT
TRBD1	TRBV28	TRBJ1-2	once	CASSRQGARGGYTF	TGTGCCAGCAGCCGACAGGGGGCTCGTGGTGGCTACACCTTC
TRBD2	TRBV11-2	TRBJ2-3	-	CASSYSGTSTDTQYF	TGTGCCAGCAGCTATAGCGGGACGAGCACAGATACGCAGTATTTT
-	TRBV19	TRBJ2-5	-	CASSIASGMETQYF	TGTGCCAGTAGTATTGCTTCAGGGATGGAGACCCAGTACTTC
-	TRBV3-1/TRBV3-2	TRBJ2-2	-	CASSQDQGNTGELFF	TGTGCCAGCAGCCAAGATCAGGGTAACACCGGGGAGCTGTTTTTT
-	TRBV30	TRBJ2-1	-	CAWRKTRNPNNEQFF	TGTGCCTGGAGAAAAACGCGTAACCCAAACAATGAGCAGTTCTTC
-	TRBV6-1	TRBJ2-2	-	CASSEPTGRTGELFF	TGTGCCAGCAGTGAACCTACAGGCCGGACCGGGGAGCTGTTTTTT
-	TRBV3-1/TRBV3-2	TRBJ2-7	-	CASSQAGEQYF	TGTGCCAGCAGCCAAGCGGGGGAGCAGTACTTC
-	TRBV5-1	TRBJ2-5	-	CASSMGTQETQYF	TGCGCCAGCAGCATGGGGACCCAAGAGACCCAGTACTTC
-	TRBV27	TRBJ2-5	-	CASSLIPGGLAETQYF	TGTGCCAGCAGTTTGATCCCTGGGGGGTTAGCGGAGACCCAGTACTTC
-	TRBV30	TRBJ1-2	-	CAWTRLIYGYTF	TGTGCCTGGACCAGACTCATCTATGGCTACACCTTC
TRBD1	TRBV25-1	TRBJ1-1	-	CASRRTGAGTEAFF	TGTGCCAGCAGGCGGACAGGGGCGGGCACTGAAGCTTTCTTT
-	TRBV7-9	TRBJ2-7	-	CASSLRQVPYEQYF	TGTGCCAGCAGCTTAAGACAGGTTCCTTACGAGCAGTACTTC
-	TRBV30	TRBJ1-3	-	CAWSSGTAGNTIYF	TGTGCCTGGAGTTCCGGGACCGCAGGAAACACCATATATTTT
TRBD1	TRBV6-1	TRBJ1-1	-	CASSETPGQRREAFF	TGTGCCAGCAGTGAAACCCCGGGACAGCGCCGTGAAGCTTTCTTT
TRBD1	TRBV13	TRBJ1-6	-	CASSFGTGARNSPLHF	TGTGCCAGCAGCTTCGGGACAGGGGCGCGGAATTCACCCCTCCACTTT
TRBD1	TRBV2	TRBJ2-4	-	CASRETGQVYKNIQYF	TGTGCCAGCAGGGAAACGGGACAGGTTTACAAAAACATTCAGTACTTC
-	TRBV12-3/TRBV12-4	TRBJ1-6	-	CASQRGLRPPLHF	TGTGCCAGTCAAAGGGGATTACGCCCGCCCCTCCACTTT
-	TRBV24-1	TRBJ2-3	-	CATKSNIIPDTQYF	TGTGCCACCAAATCAAACATAATCCCAGATACGCAGTATTTT
-	TRBV15	TRBJ1-4	few	CATPRATTNEKLFF	TGTGCCACCCCTCGGGCTACAACTAATGAAAAACTGTTTTTT
TRBD2	TRBV7-2	TRBJ2-1	-	CASSLTGLAGGGRSNEQFF	TGTGCCAGCAGCTTAACGGGACTAGCGGGAGGGGGGAGGAGCAATGAGCAGTTCTTC
-	TRBV2	TRBJ1-5	-	CASSDGVLRPQHF	TGTGCCAGCAGTGACGGGGTTTTAAGGCCCCAGCATTTT
-	TRBV7-2	TRBJ2-1	-	CASSSVPGYEQFF	TGTGCCAGCAGCTCCGTTCCCGGCTATGAGCAGTTCTTC
TRBD1	TRBV3-1/TRBV3-2	TRBJ1-1	-	CASMSGQRTHGAFF	TGTGCCAGCATGTCGGGACAGCGGACGCATGGAGCTTTCTTT
TRBD1	TRBV7-9	TRBJ1-5	-	CASSVSTGGGQPQHF	TGTGCCAGCAGCGTCTCCACAGGGGGCGGTCAGCCCCAGCATTTT
TRBD2	TRBV6-1	TRBJ2-2	-	CASSVISGRANGELFF	TGTGCCAGCAGTGTAATCAGCGGGAGGGCGAACGGGGAGCTGTTTTTT
-	TRBV19	TRBJ1-5	-	CASSIGVEDTVSNQPQHF	TGTGCCAGTAGTATAGGGGTAGAGGATACGGTAAGCAATCAGCCCCAGCATTTT
TRBD1	TRBV7-9	TRBJ2-7	-	CASRPPGQGPGEQYF	TGTGCCAGCCGACCCCCGGGACAGGGCCCTGGGGAGCAGTACTTC
-	TRBV9	TRBJ1-2	-	CASSVGGRADYGYTF	TGTGCCAGCAGCGTAGGGGGCAGGGCCGACTATGGCTACACCTTC